This entry concerns a single T cell receptor (beta chain). The antigen is not known. UMI-labeled TRB cDNA libraries were prepared by 5' RACE. TCRdb reprocessed the 5' RACE reads, with one entry per CDR3 protein and no DNA. Here the sample table reports tens of thousands of distinct CDR3 sequences. This sample is part of a study of CXCR3-negative and CXCR3-positive naive CD8 T cells. Points from the study as a whole: The study found more hydrophobic TRB CDR3s in CXCR3-positive naive cells than in CXCR3-negative naive cells. Both of the naive subsets showed about the same high diversity, but memory CD8+ cells had much less. CD5 surface expression was similar among naive subsets, and TCR strength was estimated by inference from TRB CDR3 properties.

Germline CDR1 SGHDT, CDR2 YYEEEE. The CDR3 sequence is 14 residues long. This clonotype originated in a human donor in good health. Some clones in this sample may be carry-over from other donors' samples. The sequenced sample was naive CXCR3+ CD8+ T cells from blood. The subset here: CD45RO-CCR7+CD27+CD95- naive CD8+ T cells expressing CXCR3 (TNR3+). V and J are TRBV5-6 and TRBJ2-5. The CDR3 here is CASSLMNNQETQYF.